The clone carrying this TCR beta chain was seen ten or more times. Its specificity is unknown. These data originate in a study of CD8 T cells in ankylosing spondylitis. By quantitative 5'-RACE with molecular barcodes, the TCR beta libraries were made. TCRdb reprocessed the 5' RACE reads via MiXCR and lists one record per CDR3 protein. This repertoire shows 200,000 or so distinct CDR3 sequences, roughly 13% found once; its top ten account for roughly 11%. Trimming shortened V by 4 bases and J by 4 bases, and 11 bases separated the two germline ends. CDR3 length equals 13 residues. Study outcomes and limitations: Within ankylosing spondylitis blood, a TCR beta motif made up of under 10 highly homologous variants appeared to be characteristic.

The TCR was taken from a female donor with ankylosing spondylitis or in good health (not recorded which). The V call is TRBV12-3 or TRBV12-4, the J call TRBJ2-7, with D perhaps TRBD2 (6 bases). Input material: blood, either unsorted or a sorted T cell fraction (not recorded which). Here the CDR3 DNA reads TGTGCCAGCAGTTACGGAGGGCCTTACGAGCAGTACTTC. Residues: CASSYGGPYEQYF.